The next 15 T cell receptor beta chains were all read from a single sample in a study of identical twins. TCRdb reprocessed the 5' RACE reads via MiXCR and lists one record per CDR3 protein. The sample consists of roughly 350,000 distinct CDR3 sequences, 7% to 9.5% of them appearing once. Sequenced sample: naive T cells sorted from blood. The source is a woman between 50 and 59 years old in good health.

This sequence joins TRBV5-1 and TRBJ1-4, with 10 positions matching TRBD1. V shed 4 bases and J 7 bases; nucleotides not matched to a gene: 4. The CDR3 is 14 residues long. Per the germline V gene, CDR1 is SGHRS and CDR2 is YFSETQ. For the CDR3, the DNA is TGCGCCAGCAGCACGGGACAGGGGCCTGAAAAACTGTTTTTT. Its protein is CASSTGQGPEKLFF.

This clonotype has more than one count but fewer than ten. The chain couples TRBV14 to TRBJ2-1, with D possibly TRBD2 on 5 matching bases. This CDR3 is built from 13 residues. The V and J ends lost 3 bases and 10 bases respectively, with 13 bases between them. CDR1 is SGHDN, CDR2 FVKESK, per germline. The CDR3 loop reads CASSQPGFGEQFF. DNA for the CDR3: TGTGCCAGCAGCCAGCCGGGGTTTGGGGAGCAGTTCTTC.

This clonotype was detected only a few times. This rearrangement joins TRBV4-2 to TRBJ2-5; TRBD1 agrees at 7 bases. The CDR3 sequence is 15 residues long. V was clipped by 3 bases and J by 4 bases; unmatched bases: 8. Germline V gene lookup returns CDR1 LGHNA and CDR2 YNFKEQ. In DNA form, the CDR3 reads TGTGCCAGCAGCCAGGCGACAGGGTACGGAGAGACCCAGTACTTC. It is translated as CASSQATGYGETQYF.

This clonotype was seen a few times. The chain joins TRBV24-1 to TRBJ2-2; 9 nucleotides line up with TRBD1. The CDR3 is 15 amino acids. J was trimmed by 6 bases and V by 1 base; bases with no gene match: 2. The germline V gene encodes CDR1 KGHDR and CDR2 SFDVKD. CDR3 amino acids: CATSDFRQGAGELFF. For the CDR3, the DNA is TGTGCCACCAGTGATTTTAGACAGGGGGCCGGGGAGCTGTTTTTT.

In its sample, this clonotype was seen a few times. The CDR3 bases are TGTGCCAGCAGAGGGACTAGCGGGAGGAATGAGCAGTTCTTC. The encoded protein is CASRGTSGRNEQFF. The chain is built from TRBV12-3 or TRBV12-4 and TRBJ2-1; TRBD2 agrees at 15 bases. The CDR3 totals 14 residues. The V segment lost 6 bases and the J segment 7 bases; nucleotides outside the gene matches: 1.

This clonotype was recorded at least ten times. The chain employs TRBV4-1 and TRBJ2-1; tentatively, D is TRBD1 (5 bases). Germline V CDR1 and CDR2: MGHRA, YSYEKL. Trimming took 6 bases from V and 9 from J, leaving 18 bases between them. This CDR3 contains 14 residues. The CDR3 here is CASRGAGPLSEQFF. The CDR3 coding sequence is TGCGCCAGCAGAGGGGCAGGGCCTTTAAGTGAGCAGTTCTTC.

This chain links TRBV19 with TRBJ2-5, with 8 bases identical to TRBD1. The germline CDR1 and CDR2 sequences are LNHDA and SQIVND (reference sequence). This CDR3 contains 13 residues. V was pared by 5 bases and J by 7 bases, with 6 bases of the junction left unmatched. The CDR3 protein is CASSSGGLGTQYF. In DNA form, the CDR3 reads TGTGCCAGTAGTTCAGGGGGCCTGGGGACCCAGTACTTC.

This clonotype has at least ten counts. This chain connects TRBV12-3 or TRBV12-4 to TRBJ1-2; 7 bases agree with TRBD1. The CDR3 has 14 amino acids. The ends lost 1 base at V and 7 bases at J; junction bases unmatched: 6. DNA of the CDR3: TGTGCCAGCAGTTTAGGTGGCACAGGGGTTGGCTACACCTTC. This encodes CASSLGGTGVGYTF.

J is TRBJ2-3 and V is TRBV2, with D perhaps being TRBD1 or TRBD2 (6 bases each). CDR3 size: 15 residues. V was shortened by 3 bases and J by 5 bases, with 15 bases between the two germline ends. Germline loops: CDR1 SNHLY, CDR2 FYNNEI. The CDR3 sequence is CASSDSGAEGDTQYF. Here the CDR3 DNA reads TGTGCCAGCAGTGACTCGGGGGCAGAGGGAGATACGCAGTATTTT.

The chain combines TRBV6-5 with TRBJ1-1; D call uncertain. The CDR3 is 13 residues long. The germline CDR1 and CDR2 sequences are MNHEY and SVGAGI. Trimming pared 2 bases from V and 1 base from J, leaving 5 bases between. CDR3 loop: CASSYLENTEAFF. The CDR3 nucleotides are TGTGCCAGCAGTTACCTGGAGAACACTGAAGCTTTCTTT.

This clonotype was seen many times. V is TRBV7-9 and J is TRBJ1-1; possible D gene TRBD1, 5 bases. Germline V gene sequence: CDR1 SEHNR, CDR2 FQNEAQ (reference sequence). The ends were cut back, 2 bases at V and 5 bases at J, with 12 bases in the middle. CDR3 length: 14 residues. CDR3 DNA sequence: TGTGCCAGCAGCTTACTTGGGGCAAAAACTGAAGCTTTCTTT. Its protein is CASSLLGAKTEAFF.

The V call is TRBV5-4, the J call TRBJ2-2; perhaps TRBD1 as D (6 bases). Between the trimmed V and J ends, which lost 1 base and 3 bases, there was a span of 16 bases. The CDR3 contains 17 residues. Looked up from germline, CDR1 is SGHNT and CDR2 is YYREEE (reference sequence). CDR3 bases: TGTGCCAGCAGCTTGTCGGACAGAATCCTTGACACCGGGGAGCTGTTTTTT. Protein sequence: CASSLSDRILDTGELFF.

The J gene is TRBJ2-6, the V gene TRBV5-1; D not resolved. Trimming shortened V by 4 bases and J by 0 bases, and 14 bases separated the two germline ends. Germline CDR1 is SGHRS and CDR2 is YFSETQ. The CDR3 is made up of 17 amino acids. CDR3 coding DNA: TGCGCCAGCAGCGCGCCGAACAGACCCTCTGGGGCCAACGTCCTGACTTTC. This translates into CASSAPNRPSGANVLTF. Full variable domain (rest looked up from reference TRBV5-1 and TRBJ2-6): KAGVTQTPRYLIKTRGQQVTLSCSPISGHRSVSWYQQTPGQGLQFLFEYFSETQRNKGNFPGRFSGRQFSNSRSEMNVSTLELGDSALYLCASSAPNRPSGANVLTFGAGSRLTVL.

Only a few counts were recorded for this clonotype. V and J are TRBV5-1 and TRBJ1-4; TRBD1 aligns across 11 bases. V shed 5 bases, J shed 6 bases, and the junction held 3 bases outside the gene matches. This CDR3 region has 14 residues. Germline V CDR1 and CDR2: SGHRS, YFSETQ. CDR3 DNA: TGCGCCAGCAGGGGGACAGGGGGTGATGAAAAACTGTTTTTT. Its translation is CASRGTGGDEKLFF.

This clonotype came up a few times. CDR3 residues: CASSRSEGGSQFF. CDR3 in DNA: TGTGCCAGCAGCCGCTCGGAGGGGGGCTCCCAGTTCTTC. The chain carries TRBV3-1 and TRBJ2-1; either TRBD1 or TRBD2 may supply D (6 bases each). The CDR3 is made up of 13 amino acids. V lost 4 bases and J 13 bases, leaving 17 bases between the germline ends. Germline CDR1 is LGHDT and CDR2 is YNNKEL (reference sequence).